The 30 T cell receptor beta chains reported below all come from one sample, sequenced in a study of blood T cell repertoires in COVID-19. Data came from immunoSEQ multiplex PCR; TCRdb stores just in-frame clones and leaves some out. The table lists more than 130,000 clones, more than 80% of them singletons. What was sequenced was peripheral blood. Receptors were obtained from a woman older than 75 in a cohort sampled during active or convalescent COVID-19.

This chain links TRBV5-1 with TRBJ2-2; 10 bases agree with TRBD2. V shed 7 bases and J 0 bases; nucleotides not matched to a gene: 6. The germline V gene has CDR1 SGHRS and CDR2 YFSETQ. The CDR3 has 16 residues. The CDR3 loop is CASQPTSGANTGELFF. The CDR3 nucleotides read TGCGCCAGCCAGCCTACTAGCGGGGCGAACACCGGGGAGCTGTTTTTT.

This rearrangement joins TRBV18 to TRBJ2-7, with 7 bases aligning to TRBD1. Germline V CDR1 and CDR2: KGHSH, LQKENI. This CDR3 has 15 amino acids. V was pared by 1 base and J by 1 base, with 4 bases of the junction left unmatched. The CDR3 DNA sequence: TGTGCCAGCTCACCACAGGGGGCAGGATCCTACGAGCAGTACGTC. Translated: CASSPQGAGSYEQYV.

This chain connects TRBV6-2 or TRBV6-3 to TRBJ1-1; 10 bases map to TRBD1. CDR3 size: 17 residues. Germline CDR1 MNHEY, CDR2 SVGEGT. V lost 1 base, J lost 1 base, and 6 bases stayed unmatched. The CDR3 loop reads CASSYFWDRGSNTEAFF. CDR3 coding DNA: TGTGCCAGCAGTTACTTTTGGGACAGGGGATCGAACACTGAAGCTTTCTTT.

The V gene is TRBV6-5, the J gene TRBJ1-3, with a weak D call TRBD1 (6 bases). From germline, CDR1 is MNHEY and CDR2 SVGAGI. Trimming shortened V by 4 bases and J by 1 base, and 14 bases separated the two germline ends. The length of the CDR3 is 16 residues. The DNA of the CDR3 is TGTGCCAGCAGTTCTAACAGGGTTGAGTCTGGAAACACCATATATTTT. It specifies CASSSNRVESGNTIYF.

The CDR3 DNA sequence: TGTGCCAGCAGCTTAGGGGCGGGCCCTAGCACAGATACGCAGTATTTT. Its protein is CASSLGAGPSTDTQYF. The rearrangement uses TRBV7-2 and TRBJ2-3, with a possible D match to TRBD2 (5 bases). Per the germline V gene, CDR1 is SGHTA and CDR2 is FQGNSA. V was trimmed by 1 base and J by 0 bases, leaving 11 bases between them. The CDR3 consists of 16 residues.

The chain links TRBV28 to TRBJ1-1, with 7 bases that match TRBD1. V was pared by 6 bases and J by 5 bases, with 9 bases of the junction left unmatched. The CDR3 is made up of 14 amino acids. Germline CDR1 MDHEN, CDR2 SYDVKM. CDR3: CASRPWSGGTEAFF. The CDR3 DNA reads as TGTGCCAGCAGGCCCTGGTCAGGGGGGACTGAAGCTTTCTTT. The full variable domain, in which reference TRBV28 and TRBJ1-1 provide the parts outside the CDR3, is DVKVTQSSRYLVKRTGEKVFLECVQDMDHENMFWYRQDPGLGLRLIYFSYDVKMKEKGDIPEGYSVSREKKERFSLILESASTNQTSMYLCASRPWSGGTEAFFGQGTRLTVV.

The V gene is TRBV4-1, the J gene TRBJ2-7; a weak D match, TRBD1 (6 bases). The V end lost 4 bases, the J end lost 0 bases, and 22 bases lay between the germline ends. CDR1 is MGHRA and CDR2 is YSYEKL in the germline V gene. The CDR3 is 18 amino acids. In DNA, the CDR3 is TGCGCCAGCAGCCTGGGACAACCGAAGACCGGGATCTCCTACGAGCAGTACTTC. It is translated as CASSLGQPKTGISYEQYF.

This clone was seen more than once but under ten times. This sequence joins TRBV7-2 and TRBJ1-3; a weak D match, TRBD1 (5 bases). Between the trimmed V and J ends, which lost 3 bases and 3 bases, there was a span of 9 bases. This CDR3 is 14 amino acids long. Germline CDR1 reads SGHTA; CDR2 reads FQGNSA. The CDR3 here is CASSLSRVGNTIYF. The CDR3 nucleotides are TGTGCCAGCAGCTTGTCCAGGGTTGGAAACACCATATATTTT.

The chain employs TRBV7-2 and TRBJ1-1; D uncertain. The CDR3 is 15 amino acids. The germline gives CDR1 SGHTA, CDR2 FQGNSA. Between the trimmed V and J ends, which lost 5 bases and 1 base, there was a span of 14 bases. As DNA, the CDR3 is TGTGCCAGCAGCCGCGTTAATGAGCGGAACACTGAAGCTTTCTTT. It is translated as CASSRVNERNTEAFF. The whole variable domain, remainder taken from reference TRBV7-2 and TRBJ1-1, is GAGVSQSPSNKVTEKGKDVELRCDPISGHTALYWYRQSLGQGLEFLIYFQGNSAPDKSGLPSDRFSAERTGGSVSTLTIQRTQQEDSAVYLCASSRVNERNTEAFFGQGTRLTVV.

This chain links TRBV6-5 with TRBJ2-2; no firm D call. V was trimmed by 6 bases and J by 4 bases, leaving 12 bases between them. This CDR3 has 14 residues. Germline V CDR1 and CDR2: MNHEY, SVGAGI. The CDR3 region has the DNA TGTGCCAGCAGGGCGGTAGCTTTCACCGGGGAGCTGTTTTTT. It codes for CASRAVAFTGELFF.

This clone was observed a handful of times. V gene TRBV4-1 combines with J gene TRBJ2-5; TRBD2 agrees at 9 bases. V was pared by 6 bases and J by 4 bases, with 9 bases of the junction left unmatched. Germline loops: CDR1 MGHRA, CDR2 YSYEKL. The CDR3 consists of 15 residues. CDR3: CASSHAGGARETQYF. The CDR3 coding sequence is TGCGCCAGCAGTCATGCGGGGGGGGCCCGAGAGACCCAGTACTTC.

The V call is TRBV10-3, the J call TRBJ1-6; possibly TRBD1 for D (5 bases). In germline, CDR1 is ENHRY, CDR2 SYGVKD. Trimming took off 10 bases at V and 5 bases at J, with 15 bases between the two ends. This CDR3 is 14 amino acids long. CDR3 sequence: CATQGLVNNSPLHF. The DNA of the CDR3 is TGTGCCACCCAGGGTTTAGTTAATAATTCACCCCTCCACTTT.

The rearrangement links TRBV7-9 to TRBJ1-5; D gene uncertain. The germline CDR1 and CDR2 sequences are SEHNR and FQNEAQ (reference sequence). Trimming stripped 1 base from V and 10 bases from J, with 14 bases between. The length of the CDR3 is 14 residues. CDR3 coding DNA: TGTGCCAGCAGCTTAGTTCGGCCGGGTGACCCCCAGCATTTT. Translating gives CASSLVRPGDPQHF.

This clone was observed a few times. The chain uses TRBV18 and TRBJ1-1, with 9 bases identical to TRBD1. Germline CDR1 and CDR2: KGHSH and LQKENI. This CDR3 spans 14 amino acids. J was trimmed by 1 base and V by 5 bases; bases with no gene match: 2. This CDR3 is CASSAGQGNTEAFF. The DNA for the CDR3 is TGTGCCAGCTCAGCGGGACAGGGGAACACTGAAGCTTTCTTT. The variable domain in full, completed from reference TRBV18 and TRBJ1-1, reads NAGVMQNPRHLVRRRGQEARLRCSPMKGHSHVYWYRQLPEEGLKFMVYLQKENIIDESGMPKERFSAEFPKEGPSILRIQQVVRGDSAAYFCASSAGQGNTEAFFGQGTRLTVV.

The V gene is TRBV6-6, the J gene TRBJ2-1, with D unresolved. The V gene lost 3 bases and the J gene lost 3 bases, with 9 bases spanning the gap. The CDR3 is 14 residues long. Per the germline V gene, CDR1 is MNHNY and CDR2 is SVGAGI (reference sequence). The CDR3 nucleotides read TGTGCCAGCAGTTATGATGACAACTACAATGAGCAGTTCTTC. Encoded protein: CASSYDDNYNEQFF.

The CDR3 here is CASSSRPGGAGGYTF. Here the CDR3 DNA reads TGTGCCAGCAGCTCCCGGCCAGGGGGCGCGGGAGGCTACACCTTC. The chain uses TRBV5-6 and TRBJ1-2; 8 bases match TRBD1. V gave up 3 bases and J gave up 8 bases; unmatched junction bases: 12. Germline CDR1 is SGHDT and CDR2 is YYEEEE. This CDR3 comprises 15 residues. Variable domain in full (rest from reference TRBV5-6 and TRBJ1-2): DAGVTQSPTHLIKTRGQQVTLRCSPKSGHDTVSWYQQALGQGPQFIFQYYEEEERQRGNFPDRFSGHQFPNYSSELNVNALLLGDSALYLCASSSRPGGAGGYTFGSGTRLTVV.

In DNA form, the CDR3 reads TGCGCCAGCAGCCAAGGGACTAGCGGGGGGGCATGGGAGCAGTTCTTC. Translation gives CASSQGTSGGAWEQFF. V usage is TRBV4-3 and J usage is TRBJ2-1; 15 positions agree with TRBD2. Germline CDR1 is LGHNA and CDR2 is YSLEER. V shed 1 base, J shed 10 bases, and the junction held 5 bases outside the gene matches. The CDR3 extends over 16 amino acids.

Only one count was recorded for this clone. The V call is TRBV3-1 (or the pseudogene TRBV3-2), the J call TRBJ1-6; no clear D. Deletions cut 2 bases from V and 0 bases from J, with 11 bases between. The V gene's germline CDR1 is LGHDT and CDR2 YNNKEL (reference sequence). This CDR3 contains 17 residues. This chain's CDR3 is CASSQFGGSSYNSPLHF. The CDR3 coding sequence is TGTGCCAGCAGCCAATTTGGCGGCAGCTCCTATAATTCACCCCTCCACTTT.

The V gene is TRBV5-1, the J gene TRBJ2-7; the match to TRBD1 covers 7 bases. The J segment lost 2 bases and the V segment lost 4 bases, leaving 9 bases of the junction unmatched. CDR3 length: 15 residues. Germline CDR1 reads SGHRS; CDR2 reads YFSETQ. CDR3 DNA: TGCGCCAGCAGCCCGGACAGGTTAGGTCCCTACGAGCAGTACTTC. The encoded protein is CASSPDRLGPYEQYF.

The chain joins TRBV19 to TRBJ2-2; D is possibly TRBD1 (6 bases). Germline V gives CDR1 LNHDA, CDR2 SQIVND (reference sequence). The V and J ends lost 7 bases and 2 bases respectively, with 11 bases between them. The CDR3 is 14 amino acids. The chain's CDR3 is CASIGTPNTGELFF. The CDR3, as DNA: TGTGCCAGTATAGGGACACCCAACACCGGGGAGCTGTTTTTT.

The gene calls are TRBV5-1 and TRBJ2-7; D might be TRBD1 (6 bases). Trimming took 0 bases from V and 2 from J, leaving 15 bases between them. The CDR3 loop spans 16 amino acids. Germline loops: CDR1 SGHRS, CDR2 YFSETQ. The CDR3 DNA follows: TGCGCCAGCAGCTTGGCGACAGGCCTAACTACCTACGAGCAGTACTTC. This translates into CASSLATGLTTYEQYF.

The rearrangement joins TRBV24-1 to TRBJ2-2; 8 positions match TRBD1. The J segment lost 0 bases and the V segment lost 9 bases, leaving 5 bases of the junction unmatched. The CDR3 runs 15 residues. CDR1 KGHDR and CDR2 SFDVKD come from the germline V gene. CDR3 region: CATAGGLSNTGELFF. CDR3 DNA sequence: TGTGCCACCGCAGGGGGCTTGTCGAACACCGGGGAGCTGTTTTTT.

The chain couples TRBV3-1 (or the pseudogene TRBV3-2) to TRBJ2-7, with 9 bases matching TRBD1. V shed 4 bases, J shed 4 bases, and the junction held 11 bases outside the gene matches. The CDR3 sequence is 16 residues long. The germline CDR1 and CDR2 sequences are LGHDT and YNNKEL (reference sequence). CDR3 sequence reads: CASSRQGTGLFYEQYV. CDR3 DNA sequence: TGTGCCAGCAGCCGCCAAGGGACAGGGCTTTTTTACGAGCAGTACGTC.

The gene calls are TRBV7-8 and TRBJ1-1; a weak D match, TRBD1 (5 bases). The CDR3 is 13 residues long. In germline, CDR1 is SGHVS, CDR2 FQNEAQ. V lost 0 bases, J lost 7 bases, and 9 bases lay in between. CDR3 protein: CASSLAGRGEAFF. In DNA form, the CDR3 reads TGTGCCAGCAGCTTAGCAGGGAGGGGTGAAGCTTTCTTT.

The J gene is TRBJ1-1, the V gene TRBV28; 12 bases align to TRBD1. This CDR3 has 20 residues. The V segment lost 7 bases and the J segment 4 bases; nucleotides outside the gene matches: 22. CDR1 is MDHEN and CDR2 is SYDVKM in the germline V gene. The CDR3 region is CASKESGTGGAWDWGTEAFF. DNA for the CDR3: TGTGCCAGCAAGGAGTCCGGGACAGGGGGCGCGTGGGATTGGGGCACTGAAGCTTTCTTT.

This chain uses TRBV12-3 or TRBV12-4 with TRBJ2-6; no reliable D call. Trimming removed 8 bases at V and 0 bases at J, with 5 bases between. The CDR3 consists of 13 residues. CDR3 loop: CASRYSGANVLTF. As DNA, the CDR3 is TGTGCCAGCCGGTACTCTGGGGCCAACGTCCTGACTTTC.

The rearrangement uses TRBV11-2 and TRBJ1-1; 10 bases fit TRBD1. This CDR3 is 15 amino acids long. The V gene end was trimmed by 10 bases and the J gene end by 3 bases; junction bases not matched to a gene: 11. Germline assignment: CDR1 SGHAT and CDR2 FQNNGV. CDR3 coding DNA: TGTGCCACCAGAAGCCCCGGGACAGGGGACACTGAAGCTTTCTTT. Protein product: CATRSPGTGDTEAFF.

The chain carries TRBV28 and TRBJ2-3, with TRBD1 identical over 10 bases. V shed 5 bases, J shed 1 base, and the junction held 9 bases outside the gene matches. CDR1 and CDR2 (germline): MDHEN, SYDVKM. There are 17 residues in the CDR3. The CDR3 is CASSPPSGTGGTDTQYF. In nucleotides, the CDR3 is TGTGCCAGCAGTCCCCCGTCGGGGACAGGGGGCACAGATACGCAGTATTTT.

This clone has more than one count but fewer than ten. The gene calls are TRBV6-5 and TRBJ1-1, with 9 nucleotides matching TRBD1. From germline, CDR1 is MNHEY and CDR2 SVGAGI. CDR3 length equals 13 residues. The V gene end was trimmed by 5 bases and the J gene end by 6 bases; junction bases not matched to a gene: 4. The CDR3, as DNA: TGTGCCAGCAGTCCGGGGACAGGGCCTGAAGCTTTCTTT. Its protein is CASSPGTGPEAFF.

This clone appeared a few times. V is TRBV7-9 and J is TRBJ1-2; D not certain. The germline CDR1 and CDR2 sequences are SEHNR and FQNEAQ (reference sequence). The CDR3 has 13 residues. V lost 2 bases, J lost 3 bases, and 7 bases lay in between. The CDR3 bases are TGTGCCAGCAGCTTATCCGGTGACTATGGCTACACCTTC. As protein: CASSLSGDYGYTF.